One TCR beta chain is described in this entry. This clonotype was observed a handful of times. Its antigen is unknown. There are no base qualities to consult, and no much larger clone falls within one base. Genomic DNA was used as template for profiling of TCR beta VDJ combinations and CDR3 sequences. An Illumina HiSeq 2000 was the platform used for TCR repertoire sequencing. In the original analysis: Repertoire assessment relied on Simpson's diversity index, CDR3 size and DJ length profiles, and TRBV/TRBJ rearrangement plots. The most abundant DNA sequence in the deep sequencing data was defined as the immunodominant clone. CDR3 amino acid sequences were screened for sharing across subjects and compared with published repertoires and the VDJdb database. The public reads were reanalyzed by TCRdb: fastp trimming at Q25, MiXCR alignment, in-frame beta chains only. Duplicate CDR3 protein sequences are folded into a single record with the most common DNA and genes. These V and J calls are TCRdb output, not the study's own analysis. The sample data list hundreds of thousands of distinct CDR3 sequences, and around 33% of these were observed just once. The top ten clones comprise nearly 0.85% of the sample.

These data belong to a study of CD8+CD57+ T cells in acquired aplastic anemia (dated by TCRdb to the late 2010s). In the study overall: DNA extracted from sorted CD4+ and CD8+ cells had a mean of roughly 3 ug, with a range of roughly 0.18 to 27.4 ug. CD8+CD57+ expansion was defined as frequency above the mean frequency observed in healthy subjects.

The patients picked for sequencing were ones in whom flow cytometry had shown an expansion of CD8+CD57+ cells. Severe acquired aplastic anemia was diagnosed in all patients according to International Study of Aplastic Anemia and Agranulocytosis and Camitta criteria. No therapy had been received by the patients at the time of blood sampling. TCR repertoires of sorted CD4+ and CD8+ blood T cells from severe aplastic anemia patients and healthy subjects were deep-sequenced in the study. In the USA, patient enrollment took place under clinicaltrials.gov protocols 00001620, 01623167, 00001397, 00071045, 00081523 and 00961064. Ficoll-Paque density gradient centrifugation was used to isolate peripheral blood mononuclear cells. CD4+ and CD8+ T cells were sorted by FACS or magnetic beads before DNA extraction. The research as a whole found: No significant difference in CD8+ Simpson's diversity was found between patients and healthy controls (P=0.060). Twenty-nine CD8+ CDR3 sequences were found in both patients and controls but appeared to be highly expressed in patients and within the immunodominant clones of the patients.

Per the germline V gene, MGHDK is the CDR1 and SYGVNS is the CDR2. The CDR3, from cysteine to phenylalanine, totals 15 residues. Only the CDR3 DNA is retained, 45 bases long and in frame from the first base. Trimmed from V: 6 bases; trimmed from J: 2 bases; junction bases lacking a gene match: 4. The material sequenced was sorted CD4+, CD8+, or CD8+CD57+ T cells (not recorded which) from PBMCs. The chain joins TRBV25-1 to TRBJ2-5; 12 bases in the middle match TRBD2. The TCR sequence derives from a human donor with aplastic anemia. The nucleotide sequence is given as TGTGCCAGCAGCGGACTAGCGGGGTATCAAGAGACCCAGTACTTC. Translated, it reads CASSGLAGYQETQYF.